This TCR beta chain was sequenced in a study of PD-L1 blockade in urothelial cancer. Overall study: Analyzed time points were 3 weeks (second dose) and 6 weeks after therapy began.

Individual patients had between 1 and 8 samples, taken pretreatment and on-treatment. General study points: Improved survival was predicted by pretreatment blood TCR clonality below the median.

Measured with immunoSEQ multiplex PCR; TCRdb has only the in-frame clones, and not every one. Of around 120,000 clones in the sample, about 85% were seen once. Comments on this clone: Antigen: not known.

The receptor was derived from a man over 45 with urothelial cancer. Source: PBMCs, taken around atezolizumab (anti-PD-L1) treatment.

The CDR3 is CAWRAGENTEAFF. As DNA, the CDR3 is TGTGCCTGGAGGGCAGGGGAGAACACTGAAGCTTTCTTT. V and J are TRBV30 and TRBJ1-1, with D perhaps matching TRBD1 (6 bases). With 3 bases removed from V and 1 base from J, the gap between germline ends came to 9 bases. The CDR3 totals 13 residues. CDR1 is GTSNPN, CDR2 SVGIG, per germline (reference sequence).